This entry features one T cell receptor (beta chain) sequence. Its antigen is still unknown. The study ran its PCR with 60 Vbeta and 13 Jbeta primers. Profiling relied on immunoSEQ multiplex PCR, and the TCRdb table lists in-frame clones only, not all of them. Its table lists under 65,000 clones. Per germline, CDR1 MGHRA and CDR2 YSYEKL. This CDR3 comprises 15 residues. With 0 bases removed from V and 3 bases from J, the gap between germline ends came to 11 bases. The data were obtained in a study of cytomegalovirus exposure and HLA in healthy donors. Findings and limits, study-wide: The HLA-A and HLA-B alleles of most subjects were reportedly predicted accurately from TCR beta sequences. Immune exposure information available was restricted to CMV serostatus.

Sequencing used PBMCs. The source is a woman aged 18 to 35 in good health and CMV-seronegative. This chain links TRBV4-1 with TRBJ1-1; D possibly corresponds to TRBD1 (6 bases). The DNA for the CDR3 is TGCGCCAGCAGCCAAGAATGGCGGGGGCACACTGAAGCTTTCTTT. It yields the protein CASSQEWRGHTEAFF.